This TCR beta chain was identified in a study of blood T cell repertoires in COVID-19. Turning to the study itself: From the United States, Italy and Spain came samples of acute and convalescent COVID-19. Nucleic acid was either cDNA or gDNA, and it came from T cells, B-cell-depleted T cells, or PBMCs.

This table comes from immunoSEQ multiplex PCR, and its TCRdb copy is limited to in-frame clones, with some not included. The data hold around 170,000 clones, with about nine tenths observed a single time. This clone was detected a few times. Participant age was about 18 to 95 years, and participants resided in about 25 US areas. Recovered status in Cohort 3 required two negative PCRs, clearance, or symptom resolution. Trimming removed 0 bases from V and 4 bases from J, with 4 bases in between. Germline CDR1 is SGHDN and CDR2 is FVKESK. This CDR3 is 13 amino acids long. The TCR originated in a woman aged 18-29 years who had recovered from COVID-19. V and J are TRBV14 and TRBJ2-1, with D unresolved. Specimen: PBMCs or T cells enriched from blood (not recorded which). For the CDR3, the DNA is TGTGCCAGCAGCCAAGAATTATACAATGAGCAGTTCTTC. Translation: CASSQELYNEQFF.